The rows below give T cell receptor beta chains drawn from one sample of a study of STAT5B mutations in CD4+ large granular lymphocyte leukemia. The data were produced by immunoSEQ multiplex PCR, yet TCRdb's version contains in-frame clones alone and is incomplete. The table shows about 36,000 clones, with around 80% occurring only once. Input material: CD4+ T cells from blood buffy coats. These receptors were obtained from a human donor in good health. CDR3s include the opening cysteine and the closing phenylalanine or tryptophan. The D gene is left open where the match is weak. Clone size is given for some rows only: seen once, a few or many times, or a class if the clone is expanded.

d_gene: NA
abundance: NA
j_gene: TRBJ2-3
v_gene: TRBV6-6
CDR3aa: CASSQWGSQDTQYF
CDR3nt: TGTGCCAGCAGCCAATGGGGTAGCCAAGATACGCAGTATTTT

d_gene: NA
abundance: NA
j_gene: TRBJ2-5
v_gene: TRBV18
CDR3aa: CASYRGPQETQYF
CDR3nt: TGTGCCAGTTACCGGGGGCCCCAAGAGACCCAGTACTTC

d_gene: TRBD1
abundance: once
j_gene: TRBJ2-5
v_gene: TRBV7-9
CDR3aa: CASSWEQGAQETQYF
CDR3nt: TGTGCCAGCAGCTGGGAACAGGGGGCCCAAGAGACCCAGTACTTC

d_gene: NA
abundance: NA
j_gene: TRBJ1-2
v_gene: TRBV9
CDR3aa: CASTGQPYGYTF
CDR3nt: TGTGCCAGCACTGGACAGCCCTATGGCTACACCTTC

d_gene: TRBD1
abundance: NA
j_gene: TRBJ2-2
v_gene: TRBV10-3
CDR3aa: CAIKETGDNTGELFF
CDR3nt: TGTGCCATCAAAGAGACAGGGGATAACACCGGGGAGCTGTTTTTT

d_gene: NA
abundance: NA
j_gene: TRBJ1-1
v_gene: TRBV7-9
CDR3aa: CASSPRQVGVGTEAFF
CDR3nt: TGTGCCAGCAGCCCACGACAGGTTGGGGTAGGGACTGAAGCTTTCTTT

d_gene: NA
abundance: NA
j_gene: TRBJ1-5
v_gene: TRBV19
CDR3aa: CASIRRAGRGFQPQHF
CDR3nt: TGTGCCAGTATCCGAAGAGCCGGGAGGGGATTTCAGCCCCAGCATTTT

d_gene: TRBD1
abundance: NA
j_gene: TRBJ2-5
v_gene: TRBV19
CDR3aa: CASSIGTGSWETQYF
CDR3nt: TGTGCCAGTAGCATCGGGACAGGGTCTTGGGAGACCCAGTACTTC

d_gene: TRBD1
abundance: NA
j_gene: TRBJ1-1
v_gene: TRBV6-5
CDR3aa: CASTPTGGAGTEAFF
CDR3nt: TGTGCCAGCACGCCAACAGGGGGCGCGGGCACTGAAGCTTTCTTT

d_gene: NA
abundance: NA
j_gene: TRBJ1-1
v_gene: TRBV7-2
CDR3aa: CASSLVVRNTEAFF
CDR3nt: TGTGCCAGCAGCTTAGTAGTACGGAACACTGAAGCTTTCTTT

d_gene: TRBD2
abundance: NA
j_gene: TRBJ2-7
v_gene: TRBV27
CDR3aa: CASSLGLAGGLSYEQYF
CDR3nt: TGTGCCAGCAGTCTTGGACTAGCGGGAGGGTTGTCCTACGAGCAGTACTTC

d_gene: NA
abundance: NA
j_gene: TRBJ1-3
v_gene: TRBV7-2
CDR3aa: CASSFTGTAGNTIYF
CDR3nt: TGTGCCAGCAGCTTTACCGGGACGGCCGGAAACACCATATATTTT

d_gene: NA
abundance: NA
j_gene: TRBJ2-5
v_gene: TRBV7-8
CDR3aa: CASSTSGNRKETQYF
CDR3nt: TGTGCCAGCAGTACATCCGGGAACCGCAAAGAGACCCAGTACTTC

d_gene: NA
abundance: NA
j_gene: TRBJ2-3
v_gene: TRBV7-6
CDR3aa: CASRPGGGTDTQYF
CDR3nt: TGTGCCAGCAGACCAGGTGGGGGCACAGATACGCAGTATTTT

d_gene: NA
abundance: NA
j_gene: TRBJ2-7
v_gene: TRBV2
CDR3aa: CASSPTVTASYEQYF
CDR3nt: TGTGCCAGCAGCCCGACAGTCACTGCTTCCTACGAGCAGTACTTC

d_gene: TRBD1
abundance: NA
j_gene: TRBJ2-7
v_gene: TRBV5-1
CDR3aa: CASSRTGNPTYEQYF
CDR3nt: TGCGCCAGCAGCCGGACAGGGAATCCTACCTACGAGCAGTACTTC

d_gene: TRBD2
abundance: NA
j_gene: TRBJ2-3
v_gene: TRBV7-2
CDR3aa: CASSLVWAGGPFTDTQYF
CDR3nt: TGTGCCAGCAGCTTAGTGTGGGCGGGGGGGCCCTTCACAGATACGCAGTATTTT

d_gene: TRBD2
abundance: NA
j_gene: TRBJ2-5
v_gene: TRBV7-2
CDR3aa: CASSLAGGRRGSRETQYF
CDR3nt: TGTGCCAGCAGCTTAGCTGGCGGGAGGAGGGGGAGTCGAGAGACCCAGTACTTC

d_gene: NA
abundance: NA
j_gene: TRBJ2-6
v_gene: TRBV5-6
CDR3aa: CASSSFPTGSGANVLTF
CDR3nt: TGTGCCAGCAGCTCGTTCCCCACAGGATCTGGGGCCAACGTCCTGACTTTC

d_gene: NA
abundance: NA
j_gene: TRBJ1-2
v_gene: TRBV27
CDR3aa: CASSLSQGLGGYTF
CDR3nt: TGTGCCAGCAGTTTATCTCAGGGGTTGGGCGGCTACACCTTC

d_gene: TRBD2
abundance: few
j_gene: TRBJ2-1
v_gene: TRBV2
CDR3aa: CASSESLAGGGQFF
CDR3nt: TGTGCCAGCAGTGAAAGTCTAGCGGGGGGAGGGCAGTTCTTC

d_gene: TRBD1
abundance: once
j_gene: TRBJ2-3
v_gene: TRBV5-1
CDR3aa: CASSLGIRQTGVVDTQYF
CDR3nt: TGCGCCAGCAGCTTGGGCATACGTCAGACAGGGGTTGTAGATACGCAGTATTTT

d_gene: NA
abundance: NA
j_gene: TRBJ1-2
v_gene: TRBV7-2
CDR3aa: CASSLYVQGNYGYTF
CDR3nt: TGTGCCAGCAGCTTATACGTGCAGGGAAACTATGGCTACACCTTC

d_gene: NA
abundance: NA
j_gene: TRBJ1-3
v_gene: TRBV10-3
CDR3aa: CAISRGARGNTIYF
CDR3nt: TGTGCCATCAGCCGGGGGGCGAGGGGAAACACCATATATTTT

d_gene: NA
abundance: NA
j_gene: TRBJ2-7
v_gene: TRBV7-2
CDR3aa: CASSITYEQYF
CDR3nt: TGTGCCAGCAGCATCACCTACGAGCAGTACTTC

d_gene: TRBD2
abundance: NA
j_gene: TRBJ2-3
v_gene: TRBV2
CDR3aa: CASSRTSGLTDTQYF
CDR3nt: TGTGCCAGCAGCAGGACTAGCGGTCTCACAGATACGCAGTATTTT

d_gene: TRBD1
abundance: NA
j_gene: TRBJ2-1
v_gene: TRBV5-1
CDR3aa: CASSWTGITGPYNEQFF
CDR3nt: TGCGCCAGCAGCTGGACAGGAATAACCGGGCCCTACAATGAGCAGTTCTTC

d_gene: NA
abundance: NA
j_gene: TRBJ1-5
v_gene: TRBV4-1
CDR3aa: CASSQRDVPSNQPQHF
CDR3nt: TGCGCCAGCAGCCAACGGGATGTTCCTAGCAATCAGCCCCAGCATTTT

d_gene: NA
abundance: NA
j_gene: TRBJ2-5
v_gene: TRBV2
CDR3aa: CASSPDANQETQYF
CDR3nt: TGTGCCAGCAGCCCGGACGCAAATCAAGAGACCCAGTACTTC

d_gene: NA
abundance: NA
j_gene: TRBJ1-4
v_gene: TRBV19
CDR3aa: CASSIGRQELANEKLFF
CDR3nt: TGTGCCAGTAGTATAGGCCGACAGGAGCTCGCCAATGAAAAACTGTTTTTT

d_gene: TRBD1
abundance: few
j_gene: TRBJ1-6
v_gene: TRBV6-5
CDR3aa: CASRRTGTGDSPLHF
CDR3nt: TGTGCCAGCAGACGTACCGGGACAGGGGACTCACCCCTCCACTTT

d_gene: NA
abundance: once
j_gene: TRBJ1-3
v_gene: TRBV18
CDR3aa: CASSPAQASSGNTIYF
CDR3nt: TGTGCCAGCTCACCTGCACAGGCCAGCTCTGGAAACACCATATATTTT